The clone carrying this T cell receptor (beta chain) was counted at least ten times. This entry comes from a study of early T cells in non-severe SARS-CoV-2 infection. Looking at the study overall: The chains were unpaired, and the sequenced material was bulk RNA from unsorted whole blood.

The TCR library protocol was used to attach unique molecular identifiers. These identifiers were attached to individual cDNA molecules. TCRdb reprocessed the 5' RACE reads via MiXCR and lists one record per CDR3 protein. This sample carries some 28,000 distinct CDR3 sequences, about 6.1% of them seen once, and the ten largest clones take roughly 5.4%. The TCR originated in an adult who was a healthcare worker with PCR-confirmed SARS-CoV-2 infection or an uninfected control (not recorded which). Sequenced material: whole blood.

CDR3: CASSPLVASNQPQHF. The CDR3 nucleotides read TGTGCCAGCTCACCACTGGTCGCCAGCAATCAGCCCCAGCATTTT. The rearrangement links TRBV18 to TRBJ1-5, with D uncertain. The CDR3 runs to 15 residues. The germline V gene has CDR1 KGHSH and CDR2 LQKENI. V lost 1 base and J 1 base, leaving 8 bases between the germline ends.